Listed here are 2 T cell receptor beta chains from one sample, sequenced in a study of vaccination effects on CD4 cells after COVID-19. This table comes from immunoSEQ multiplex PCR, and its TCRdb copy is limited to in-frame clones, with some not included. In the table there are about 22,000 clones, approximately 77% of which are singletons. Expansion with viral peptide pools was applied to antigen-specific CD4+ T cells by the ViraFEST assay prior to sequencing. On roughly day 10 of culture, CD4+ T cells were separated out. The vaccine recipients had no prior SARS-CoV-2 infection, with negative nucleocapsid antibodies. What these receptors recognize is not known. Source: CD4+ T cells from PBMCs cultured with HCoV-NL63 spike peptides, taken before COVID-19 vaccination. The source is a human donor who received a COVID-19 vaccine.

The CDR3 sequence is CASSVGTSGTGELFF. In DNA form, the CDR3 reads TGTGCCAGCAGCGTCGGGACTAGCGGCACCGGGGAGCTGTTTTTT. This rearrangement joins TRBV9 to TRBJ2-2; TRBD2 matches at 11 bases. V trimming: 2 bases; J trimming: 4 bases; junction bases outside the gene matches: 1. The CDR3 is 15 amino acids. Germline V gene lookup returns CDR1 SGDLS and CDR2 YYNGEE.

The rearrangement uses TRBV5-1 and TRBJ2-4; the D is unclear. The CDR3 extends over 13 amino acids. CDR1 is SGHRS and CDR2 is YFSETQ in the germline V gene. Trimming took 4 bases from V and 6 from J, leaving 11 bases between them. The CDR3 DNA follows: TGCGCCAGCAGCCTTGGTGGGGTAAACATTCAGTACTTC. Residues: CASSLGGVNIQYF.